This T cell receptor (beta chain) was recovered during a study of blood T cell repertoires in COVID-19. Study background: PBMCs, B-cell-depleted T cells, or T cells were the source of the cDNA or gDNA that made up the material.

There are 16 residues in the CDR3. V lost 0 bases, J lost 7 bases, and 18 bases lay in between. From germline, CDR1 is MNHEY and CDR2 SVGAGI. In the source study's methods: Amplification with reference gene primers provided the estimates of nucleated cell counts. TCRdb's copy holds only in-frame clones and misses some; the assay was immunoSEQ multiplex PCR. That table supplies the V and J calls and clone size; D and trimming were determined from the DNA. The sample lists 140,000 to 150,000 clones; roughly 87% were seen once. Material: peripheral blood. This clonotype was obtained from a woman in her 50s with acute or convalescent COVID-19. The V call is TRBV6-5, the J call TRBJ1-2; the D is unclear. Here the CDR3 DNA reads TGTGCCAGCAGTTACTCGGTTGCCCGCGCTCGCCGTGGCTACACCTTC. Protein: CASSYSVARARRGYTF.